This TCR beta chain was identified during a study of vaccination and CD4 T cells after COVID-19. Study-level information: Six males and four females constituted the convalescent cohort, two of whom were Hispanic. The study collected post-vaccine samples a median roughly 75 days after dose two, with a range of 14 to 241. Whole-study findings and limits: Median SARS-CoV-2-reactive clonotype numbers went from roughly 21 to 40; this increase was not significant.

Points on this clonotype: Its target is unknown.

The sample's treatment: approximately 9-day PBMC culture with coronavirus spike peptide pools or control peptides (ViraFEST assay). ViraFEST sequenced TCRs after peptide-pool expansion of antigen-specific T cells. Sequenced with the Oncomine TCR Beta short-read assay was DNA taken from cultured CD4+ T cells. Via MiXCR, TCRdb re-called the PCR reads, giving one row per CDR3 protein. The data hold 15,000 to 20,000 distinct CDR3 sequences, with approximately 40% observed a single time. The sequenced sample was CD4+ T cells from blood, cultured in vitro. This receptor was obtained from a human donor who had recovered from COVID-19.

The CDR3 region is CASRPHPGTGDSYEQYF. CDR3 bases: TGTGCCAGCAGACCTCACCCCGGGACAGGGGACTCCTACGAGCAGTACTTC. This chain joins TRBV6-2 or TRBV6-3 and TRBJ2-7; 10 positions agree with TRBD1. The germline V gene has CDR1 MNHEY and CDR2 SVGEGT. The V and J ends lost 6 bases and 0 bases, in that order; junction bases with no gene match: 11. The CDR3 spans 17 residues.